This T cell receptor (beta chain) was recorded in a study of T cells in Graves' hyperthyroidism and ophthalmopathy. General study findings and limits: A model of 13 V-J pairs discriminated ophthalmopathy from stable hyperthyroidism. Within blood appeared most thyroid clonotypes that had expanded above 0.001. The model's output predicted ophthalmopathy at a median of roughly 6.9 months prior to onset.

Recently diagnosed hyperthyroidism of less than 2 months' duration affected patients aged 18 to 65. CDR1 and CDR2 (germline): DFQATT, SNEGSKA (reference sequence). Trimming shortened V by 3 bases and J by 7 bases, and 13 bases separated the two germline ends. This CDR3 has 14 residues. This clonotype was picked up a small number of times. Its antigen is not known. Regions amplified from RNA transcripts were the TCR beta CDR3 regions. The HTBI set primed first-round TCR CDR3 RT-PCR. One entry per CDR3 protein results from TCRdb running MiXCR on the multiplex PCR reads. The sample lists around 350,000 distinct CDR3 sequences; 15% to 19% were seen once.

What was sequenced was blood. This TCR derives from a woman under 30 with Graves' hyperthyroidism that later progressed to Graves' ophthalmopathy. This sequence joins TRBV20-1 and TRBJ1-6; maybe TRBD1 (6 bases). The CDR3 region has the DNA TGCAGTGCTAGGCGGTCAGGGGCCAATTCACCCCTCCACTTT. It codes for CSARRSGANSPLHF.